Below, 26 T cell receptor beta chains from the same sample are listed, as sequenced in a study of blood T cells in healthy people across ages. A second PCR of 7 to 11 cycles used a sample-barcoded 5' primer and a J-beta primer mix. In TCRdb, the 5' RACE reads were re-called with MiXCR into one record per CDR3 protein. The sample gives approximately 900,000 distinct CDR3 sequences, around 48% of which show up once; roughly 13% is in the top ten. Material: blood. These receptors came from a man between 25 and 39 years old in good health.

The J gene is TRBJ2-1, the V gene TRBV20-1, with TRBD2 matching 10 bases. The CDR3 is 14 amino acids. Germline CDR1 is DFQATT and CDR2 is SNEGSKA (reference sequence). With V trimmed by 5 bases and J by 2 bases, 3 bases remained unmatched. CDR3 in DNA: TGCAGTGCTCCAAGCGGGGGGGCCTACAATGAGCAGTTCTTC. This translates into CSAPSGGAYNEQFF.

This chain uses TRBV6-5 with TRBJ2-1; 8 bases are a match to TRBD1. The junction had 9 bases not matched to a gene; V was cut back by 5 bases and J by 9 bases. CDR1 is MNHEY, CDR2 SVGAGI, per germline. The CDR3 has 14 residues. The CDR3 DNA reads TGTGCCAGCAGTCCCCTACAGGGGGGAGGTGAGCAGTTCTTC. Its protein product is CASSPLQGGGEQFF.

This chain links TRBV5-1 with TRBJ2-5; D is undetermined. The V end was cut by 2 bases, the J end by 2 bases, with 10 bases between. CDR3 length: 14 residues. The germline gives CDR1 SGHRS, CDR2 YFSETQ. The CDR3 region is CASSFQPQQETQYF. CDR3 bases: TGCGCCAGCAGCTTCCAGCCTCAACAAGAGACCCAGTACTTC.

The genes are TRBV5-1 and TRBJ2-7, with D perhaps given as TRBD1 or TRBD2 (5 bases each). Between the trimmed V and J ends, which lost 7 bases and 3 bases, there was a span of 14 bases. CDR1 and CDR2 from the germline V gene are SGHRS and YFSETQ. This CDR3 has 13 residues. CDR3 nucleotide sequence: TGCGCCAGCCATCGGGACGGGTTCTACGAGCAGTACTTC. This sequence encodes CASHRDGFYEQYF. The whole variable domain, remainder taken from reference TRBV5-1 and TRBJ2-7, is KAGVTQTPRYLIKTRGQQVTLSCSPISGHRSVSWYQQTPGQGLQFLFEYFSETQRNKGNFPGRFSGRQFSNSRSEMNVSTLELGDSALYLCASHRDGFYEQYFGPGTRLTVT.

This rearrangement joins TRBV20-1 to TRBJ2-7; D call uncertain. This CDR3 has 12 amino acids. Germline CDR1 is DFQATT and CDR2 is SNEGSKA (reference sequence). The germline V and J ends were trimmed by 6 bases and 0 bases, with 9 bases remaining between them. CDR3 nucleotides: TGCAGTGCCCCCAGCATCTCCTACGAGCAGTACTTC. Translating it yields CSAPSISYEQYF.

V is TRBV5-1 and J is TRBJ2-3, with 7 positions matching TRBD2. Germline values: CDR1 SGHRS, CDR2 YFSETQ. The ends lost 3 bases at V and 12 bases at J; junction bases unmatched: 7. CDR3 size: 12 residues. The CDR3 DNA reads TGCGCCAGCAGCTCGGGGGGACCTAAACAGTATTTT. Translating gives CASSSGGPKQYF. Drawing the rest from reference TRBV5-1 and TRBJ2-3, the complete variable domain is KAGVTQTPRYLIKTRGQQVTLSCSPISGHRSVSWYQQTPGQGLQFLFEYFSETQRNKGNFPGRFSGRQFSNSRSEMNVSTLELGDSALYLCASSSGGPKQYFGPGTRLTVL.

Details on this clonotype: A junction end diverges from the germline sequence, so it may reflect a read error. The V gene is TRBV9, the J gene TRBJ1-2; 8 bases fit TRBD1. Germline V gives CDR1 SGDLS, CDR2 YYNGEE. The CDR3 totals 16 residues. The CDR3: CAGSPGQGGSNYGYTF. CDR3 nucleotides: TGTGCCGGCAGCCCCGGACAGGGAGGATCCAACTATGGCTACACCTTC.

The V and J genes are TRBV6-6 and TRBJ2-4, with 9 bases aligning to TRBD1. The DNA matches TRBJ2-7 better at its end, which makes the J call doubtful. This CDR3 is built from 15 residues. CDR1 is MNHNY, CDR2 SVGAGI, per germline (reference sequence). CDR3 in DNA: TGTGCCAGCAGTTGTAGGGACAGGGTTTCCAGCGAGCAGTACTTC. This gives the protein CASSCRDRVSSEQYF.

This clonotype occurred once. The chain combines TRBV5-4 with TRBJ2-7, with D maybe TRBD2 (6 bases). V lost 7 bases to trimming and J lost 3 bases, with 8 bases between them. CDR1 SGHNT and CDR2 YYREEE come from the germline V gene (reference sequence). CDR3 length: 11 residues. The CDR3 DNA reads TGTGCCAGCCACGGGGGCTACGAGCAGTACTTC. It encodes CASHGGYEQYF.

This clonotype was recorded a few times. The chain carries TRBV7-2 and TRBJ2-3, with TRBD2 matching 7 bases. In germline, CDR1 is SGHTA, CDR2 FQGNSA. V lost 2 bases, J lost 4 bases, and 15 bases stayed unmatched. This CDR3 has 18 amino acids. The DNA for the CDR3 is TGTGCCAGCAGCTTATATAATTTGGGGGGGGGATCGGCAGATACGCAGTATTTT. Its protein is CASSLYNLGGGSADTQYF.

This clonotype turned up a few times. V and J are TRBV9 and TRBJ1-1, with D possibly TRBD1 on 6 matching bases. The germline V gene has CDR1 SGDLS and CDR2 YYNGEE. V was trimmed by 4 bases and J by 5 bases, leaving 15 bases between them. This CDR3 spans 14 amino acids. The CDR3 nucleotides are TGTGCCAGCAGCCCGTCTGGAGGGGGGACTGAAGCTTTCTTT. Residues: CASSPSGGGTEAFF.

The chain links TRBV20-1 to TRBJ1-1; D unresolved. V shed 6 bases and J shed 7 bases, with 15 bases lying between them. The CDR3 totals 12 residues. Germline V gene lookup returns CDR1 DFQATT and CDR2 SNEGSKA (reference sequence). CDR3 region: CSAPNDWGEAFF. In DNA, the CDR3 is TGCAGTGCGCCAAACGACTGGGGTGAAGCTTTCTTT.

The chain combines TRBV5-1 with TRBJ2-1; 8 bases are a match to TRBD2. With 2 bases clipped from V and 11 bases from J, the junction kept 9 bases outside the gene matches. CDR1 and CDR2 (germline): SGHRS, YFSETQ. The CDR3 loop spans 14 amino acids. CDR3 in amino acids: CASSLEIAGRKQFF. As DNA, the CDR3 is TGCGCCAGCAGCTTAGAAATAGCGGGGCGGAAGCAGTTCTTC.

The chain has TRBV6-5 and TRBJ2-5, with D maybe TRBD1 (5 bases). Germline values: CDR1 MNHEY, CDR2 SVGAGI. V dropped 6 bases and J dropped 5 bases, with 16 bases sitting between them. The CDR3 has 14 amino acids. The CDR3: CASRFDSSWETQYF. The CDR3 region has the DNA TGTGCCAGCAGATTCGACAGTTCCTGGGAGACCCAGTACTTC.

This clonotype was observed a handful of times. The chain couples TRBV6-2 or TRBV6-3 to TRBJ2-5; D is unclear. Germline V gene lookup returns CDR1 MNHEY and CDR2 SVGEGT. The CDR3 is made up of 11 amino acids. V was pared by 0 bases and J by 7 bases, with 3 bases between. This CDR3 is CASSYSLTQYF. CDR3 nucleotides: TGTGCCAGCAGTTACTCTCTGACCCAGTACTTC.

This chain joins TRBV6-5 and TRBJ1-1; 7 bases are shared with TRBD1. Germline values: CDR1 MNHEY, CDR2 SVGAGI. The CDR3 extends over 13 amino acids. Trimming at V came to 7 bases and at J to 9 bases, leaving 11 bases not matched to a gene. The CDR3 reads CASTTPGGNQAFF. CDR3 in DNA: TGTGCCAGCACCACCCCAGGGGGAAACCAAGCTTTCTTT.

The chain is built from TRBV10-3 and TRBJ1-1, with D unresolved. The CDR3 covers 14 residues. Germline V CDR1 and CDR2: ENHRY, SYGVKD. V lost 3 bases, J lost 0 bases, and 8 bases lay in between. DNA of the CDR3: TGTGCCATCAGTGAACGAGACCTGAACACTGAAGCTTTCTTT. This codes for CAISERDLNTEAFF.

This clonotype was counted a few times. The V and J genes are TRBV5-1 and TRBJ1-1, with TRBD1 matching 9 bases. The V segment lost 4 bases and the J segment 5 bases; nucleotides outside the gene matches: 9. The CDR3 is made up of 15 amino acids. Germline V CDR1 and CDR2: SGHRS, YFSETQ. CDR3 region: CASSPTGGVSTEAFF. As DNA, the CDR3 is TGCGCCAGCAGCCCGACAGGGGGAGTGTCGACTGAAGCTTTCTTT. Filled out from reference TRBV5-1 and TRBJ1-1, the complete variable domain reads KAGVTQTPRYLIKTRGQQVTLSCSPISGHRSVSWYQQTPGQGLQFLFEYFSETQRNKGNFPGRFSGRQFSNSRSEMNVSTLELGDSALYLCASSPTGGVSTEAFFGQGTRLTVV.

This clonotype showed up just a few times. The chain recombines TRBV6-2 or TRBV6-3 with TRBJ1-5; D remains unclear. V dropped 6 bases and J dropped 4 bases, with 7 bases sitting between them. Per germline, CDR1 MNHEY and CDR2 SVGEGT. There are 12 residues in the CDR3. The CDR3 bases are TGTGCCAGCAGGGAGAGTAATCAGCCCCAGCATTTT. It specifies CASRESNQPQHF.

The chain is built from TRBV5-1 and TRBJ2-2; no definite D call. Germline assignment: CDR1 SGHRS and CDR2 YFSETQ. Deletions cut 0 bases from V and 3 bases from J, with 3 bases between. This CDR3 region has 13 residues. The CDR3 DNA is TGCGCCAGCAGCTTGGCTCACACCGGGGAGCTGTTTTTT. The encoded protein is CASSLAHTGELFF.

On this clonotype itself: Since a much larger clone is just one base distant, this may be a read error. The gene calls are TRBV11-2 and TRBJ2-4; D possibly corresponds to TRBD2 (6 bases). The germline V gene encodes CDR1 SGHAT and CDR2 FQNNGV. The V gene lost 5 bases and the J gene lost 4 bases, with 15 bases spanning the gap. The CDR3 totals 15 residues. CDR3 residues: CASSPLGRPKNIQYF. The DNA of the CDR3 is TGTGCCAGCAGCCCTCTTGGGAGGCCTAAAAACATTCAGTACTTC. The entire variable domain, with the rest obtained from reference TRBV11-2 and TRBJ2-4, is as follows: EAGVAQSPRYKIIEKRQSVAFWCNPISGHATLYWYQQILGQGPKLLIQFQNNGVVDDSQLPKDRFSAERLKGVDSTLKIQPAKLEDSAVYLCASSPLGRPKNIQYFGAGTRLSVL.

This clonotype showed up just a few times. The rearrangement links TRBV9 to TRBJ2-1; TRBD1 matches 8 bases. Germline CDR1 SGDLS, CDR2 YYNGEE. This CDR3 has 14 residues. V lost 0 bases to trimming and J lost 6 bases; unmatched junction nucleotides: 2. DNA of the CDR3: TGTGCCAGCAGCGTAGCCGGACAGGGCAATGAGCAGTTCTTC. Its protein product is CASSVAGQGNEQFF. Looking up the rest from reference TRBV9 and TRBJ2-1 gives the full variable domain: DSGVTQTPKHLITATGQRVTLRCSPRSGDLSVYWYQQSLDQGLQFLIQYYNGEERAKGNILERFSAQQFPDLHSELNLSSLELGDSALYFCASSVAGQGNEQFFGPGTRLTVL.

The chain carries TRBV6-2 or TRBV6-3 and TRBJ2-1, with D possibly matching TRBD2 (7 bases). The tail of the sequence fits TRBJ2-7 better, so the J call may be wrong. Germline CDR1 is MNHEY and CDR2 is SVGEGT. The CDR3 runs 15 residues. DNA of the CDR3: TGTGCCAGCAGTTACTCGCGGGGGCTCCACAATGAGCAGTACTTC. Translating gives CASSYSRGLHNEQYF.

The chain recombines TRBV20-1 with TRBJ2-3; no reliable D call. The CDR3 covers 11 residues. Looked up from germline, CDR1 is DFQATT and CDR2 is SNEGSKA (reference sequence). Between the trimmed V and J ends, which lost 2 bases and 2 bases, there was a span of 2 bases. CDR3 in amino acids: CSARLTDTQYF. CDR3 coding DNA: TGCAGTGCTAGACTCACAGATACGCAGTATTTT.

The J gene is TRBJ1-6, the V gene TRBV28; D is uncertain. Per germline, CDR1 MDHEN and CDR2 SYDVKM. The CDR3 is made up of 15 amino acids. Trimming stripped 11 bases from V and 0 bases from J, with 14 bases between. CDR3 region: CAGQALTSYNSPLHF. DNA of the CDR3: TGTGCCGGCCAAGCCCTCACCTCCTATAATTCACCCCTCCACTTT.

The V and J genes are TRBV4-1 and TRBJ2-7; D is unresolved. The V gene lost 0 bases and the J gene lost 6 bases, with 15 bases spanning the gap. This CDR3 has 15 amino acids. The germline CDR1 and CDR2 sequences are MGHRA and YSYEKL. This chain's CDR3 is CASSQDWVDLSEQYF. In nucleotides, the CDR3 is TGCGCCAGCAGCCAAGATTGGGTGGATTTGTCCGAGCAGTACTTC.